This T cell receptor (beta chain) was profiled in a study of blood T cell repertoires in COVID-19. Overall study: COVID-19 samples, acute and convalescent, were from the United States, Italy and Spain. From T cells, B-cell-depleted T cells, or PBMCs came the material, which was cDNA or gDNA.

The germline gives CDR1 SGHRS, CDR2 YFSETQ. V was pared by 0 bases and J by 3 bases, with 10 bases between. The CDR3 sequence is 14 residues long. Under the authors' procedure: Estimation of nucleated cell counts relied on the amplification of reference gene primers. This table comes from immunoSEQ multiplex PCR, and its TCRdb copy is limited to in-frame clones, with some not included. That table supplies the V and J calls and clone size; D and trimming were determined from the DNA. Found here are about 200,000 clones, more than 75% of them singletons; the top ten hold 5.5% to 7%. V and J are TRBV5-1 and TRBJ2-7, with D unclear. The TCR originated in an elderly man with acute or convalescent COVID-19. The material sequenced was peripheral blood. Written as DNA, the CDR3 is TGCGCCAGCAGCTTGGAACTTCCCTACTACGAGCAGTACTTC. This translates into CASSLELPYYEQYF.